A selection of T cell receptor beta chains follows, all from one sample in a study of T cells after yellow fever vaccination. TCRdb independently ran MiXCR on the 5' RACE reads; one entry per CDR3 protein. Of around 53,000 distinct CDR3 sequences listed, 5% to 8.5% are singletons. The sample was CD8+ T cells not binding an NS4B(214-222) dextramer, sorted from PBMCs, taken roughly seven weeks after the first yellow fever vaccination. The receptors here all came from a man in his late teens or twenties who received the YFV17D yellow fever vaccine. Both conserved end residues are part of each CDR3. The D gene is left open where the match is weak. Some rows mark clone size as missing; the rest say once, few, many or name a class of expanded clone.

j_gene	d_gene	abundance	v_gene	CDR3aa	CDR3nt
TRBJ1-1	.	.	TRBV25-1	CASLGAEAFF	TGTGCCAGCCTGGGGGCTGAAGCTTTCTTT
TRBJ2-1	.	many	TRBV12-3/TRBV12-4	CASGASQYNEQFF	TGTGCCAGCGGCGCCTCGCAGTACAATGAGCAGTTCTTC
TRBJ2-3	TRBD2	few	TRBV2	CASSDPAGDSTDTQYF	TGTGCCAGCAGTGATCCAGCGGGGGACTCCACAGATACGCAGTATTTT
TRBJ2-3	TRBD2	many	TRBV9	CASSVGGGRGGGTQYF	TGTGCCAGCAGCGTAGGAGGAGGGAGGGGCGGAGGTACGCAGTATTTT
TRBJ2-1	.	.	TRBV19	CASSIGWGHEQFF	TGTGCCAGTAGTATCGGCTGGGGCCATGAGCAGTTCTTC
TRBJ1-1	.	few	TRBV16	CASSQTRLNTEAFF	TGTGCCAGCAGCCAAACACGGCTGAACACTGAAGCTTTCTTT
TRBJ1-2	TRBD1	.	TRBV29-1	CSVSGTGEDGYTF	TGCAGCGTCTCCGGGACAGGGGAGGATGGCTACACCTTC
TRBJ1-5	TRBD1	many	TRBV6-2/TRBV6-3	CASSYGDSYVSNQPQHF	TGTGCCAGCAGTTACGGGGACAGCTATGTAAGCAATCAGCCCCAGCATTTT
TRBJ2-1	TRBD2	many	TRBV2	CASEVGGGAYNEQFF	TGTGCCAGCGAGGTGGGCGGGGGGGCCTACAATGAGCAGTTCTTC
TRBJ2-1	TRBD1	.	TRBV4-3	CASSQTGLSDEQFF	TGCGCCAGCAGCCAGACAGGGCTTTCGGATGAGCAGTTCTTC
TRBJ2-5	.	many	TRBV7-8	CASRMTGSQETQYF	TGTGCCAGCAGGATGACAGGTTCCCAAGAGACCCAGTACTTC
TRBJ2-1	TRBD1	few	TRBV28	CASRPPGTGDNEQFF	TGTGCCAGCAGACCCCCCGGGACAGGGGACAATGAGCAGTTCTTC
TRBJ2-7	.	.	TRBV5-6	CPSSLGGTDYEQYF	TGTCCCAGCAGCTTAGGCGGGACGGACTACGAGCAGTACTTC
TRBJ2-1	TRBD2	.	TRBV20-1	CSSRTTSGGAKVEEQFF	TGCAGTTCTAGAACGACTAGCGGGGGGGCCAAGGTAGAAGAGCAGTTCTTC
TRBJ2-2	.	few	TRBV7-9	CASSTGARGYTGELFF	TGTGCCAGCAGCACGGGGGCCAGGGGCTACACCGGGGAGCTGTTTTTT